The 24 T cell receptor beta chains reported below all come from one sample, sequenced in a study of post-analysis software for immune sequencing data. General observations from the study: Controls had lower frequencies than patients of roughly five TRBV segments, which included TRBV5-6, TRBV5-1 and TRBV20-1.

Unique molecular identifiers featured in each of the TCR beta cDNA libraries. TCRdb ran MiXCR on the PCR reads and lists one entry per CDR3 protein. The sample has fewer than 900,000 distinct CDR3 sequences; around 42% are singletons. Their antigen targets remain unknown. Specimen: blood. The receptor set was obtained from a girl aged 5 to 17 with multiple sclerosis.

The chain has TRBV6-1 and TRBJ1-5; D is unclear. V lost 6 bases and J lost 3, with 15 bases in between. The CDR3 covers 15 residues. Looked up from germline, CDR1 is MNHNS and CDR2 is SASEGT. This chain's CDR3 is CASRRTDGYNQPQHF. CDR3 bases: TGTGCCAGCAGAAGAACGGACGGTTACAATCAGCCCCAGCATTTT.

The chain combines TRBV4-3 with TRBJ2-1, with a possible D match to TRBD2 (5 bases). CDR1 and CDR2 (germline): LGHNA, YSLEER. The CDR3 covers 16 residues. Between the trimmed V and J ends, which lost 0 bases and 0 bases, there was a span of 9 bases. CDR3 loop: CASSQDPGISYNEQFF. For the CDR3, the DNA is TGCGCCAGCAGCCAAGATCCCGGGATCTCCTACAATGAGCAGTTCTTC.

The J gene is TRBJ1-5, the V gene TRBV30; D gene ambiguous. Trimming pared 2 bases from V and 3 bases from J, leaving 8 bases between. There are 13 residues in the CDR3. Looked up from germline, CDR1 is GTSNPN and CDR2 is SVGIG (reference sequence). The CDR3 region has the DNA TGTGCCTGGAGTATGGGGTACAATCAGCCCCAGCATTTT. Translated: CAWSMGYNQPQHF.

V gene TRBV4-3 combines with J gene TRBJ1-1; no definite D call. Trimming shortened V by 0 bases and J by 1 base, and 9 bases separated the two germline ends. The CDR3 is 15 amino acids. Germline V lookup: CDR1 LGHNA, CDR2 YSLEER. Written as DNA, the CDR3 is TGCGCCAGCAGCCAAGACCCAGCTTCGAACACTGAAGCTTTCTTT. This codes for CASSQDPASNTEAFF.

The J gene is TRBJ2-7, the V gene TRBV12-3 or TRBV12-4; 11 positions agree with TRBD2. The CDR3 runs 16 residues. With 5 bases clipped from V and 0 bases from J, the junction kept 6 bases outside the gene matches. The DNA of the CDR3 is TGTGCCAGCAGTCTGGGGACTAGCGGAGGCTCCTACGAGCAGTACTTC. It translates to CASSLGTSGGSYEQYF.

The V and J genes are TRBV5-6 and TRBJ2-3, with TRBD2 as a possible D gene (5 bases). The CDR3 contains 14 residues. V lost 6 bases, J lost 4 bases, and 15 bases lay in between. CDR1 is SGHDT and CDR2 is YYEEEE in the germline V gene. DNA for the CDR3: TGTGCCAGCAAACGTGAGGGTCGCGCAGATACGCAGTATTTT. It specifies CASKREGRADTQYF.

This clonotype was found a few times. V and J are TRBV7-2 and TRBJ2-3, with no clear D. CDR3 length: 16 residues. The germline V gene encodes CDR1 SGHTA and CDR2 FQGNSA. The V end was cut by 1 base, the J end by 2 bases, with 13 bases between. CDR3 in DNA: TGTGCCAGCAGCTTAGAACTGTCCCGAGTCACAGATACGCAGTATTTT. It codes for CASSLELSRVTDTQYF.

V is TRBV12-3 or TRBV12-4 and J is TRBJ2-5, with D possibly matching TRBD2 (6 bases). Trimming pared 6 bases from V and 1 base from J, leaving 12 bases between. The CDR3 spans 14 residues. CDR3: CASSPGLSQETQYF. As DNA, the CDR3 is TGTGCCAGCAGCCCGGGACTGAGCCAAGAGACCCAGTACTTC.

The chain combines TRBV3-1 with TRBJ2-3; no clear D gene. This CDR3 region has 14 residues. CDR1 is LGHDT, CDR2 YNNKEL, per germline (reference sequence). V dropped 0 bases and J dropped 1 base, with 5 bases sitting between them. The CDR3 is CASSQEFRTDTQYF. For the CDR3, the DNA is TGTGCCAGCAGCCAAGAATTTCGCACAGATACGCAGTATTTT.

This clonotype was counted between two and nine times. This chain links TRBV4-2 with TRBJ1-2, with TRBD1 identical over 12 bases. The CDR3 contains 14 residues. Germline CDR1 reads LGHNA; CDR2 reads YNFKEQ. The J segment lost 8 bases and the V segment lost 3 bases, leaving 4 bases of the junction unmatched. The CDR3 coding sequence is TGTGCCAGCAGCCAGACAGGGACAGGGGGCGGCTACACCTTC. Protein product: CASSQTGTGGGYTF.

The V and J genes are TRBV7-2 and TRBJ1-5, with D possibly being TRBD1 (6 bases). There are 16 residues in the CDR3. V was shortened by 2 bases and J by 0 bases, with 11 bases between the two germline ends. Germline V gives CDR1 SGHTA, CDR2 FQGNSA. The CDR3 sequence: CASSLLGQYSNQPQHF. CDR3 coding DNA: TGTGCCAGCAGCTTACTAGGACAGTATAGCAATCAGCCCCAGCATTTT.

V gene TRBV12-3 or TRBV12-4 combines with J gene TRBJ2-5; 12 bases line up with TRBD2. The V and J ends lost 1 base and 3 bases, in that order; junction bases with no gene match: 6. CDR3 length equals 17 residues. CDR3 region: CASSLGTSGTKKETQYF. DNA for the CDR3: TGTGCCAGCAGTTTAGGGACTAGCGGGACCAAGAAAGAGACCCAGTACTTC.

This clonotype was counted between two and nine times. The chain recombines TRBV20-1 with TRBJ2-5, with D maybe TRBD1 (6 bases). V was shortened by 6 bases and J by 0 bases, with 17 bases between the two germline ends. Germline V gives CDR1 DFQATT, CDR2 SNEGSKA (reference sequence). The CDR3 extends over 15 amino acids. CDR3 coding DNA: TGCAGTGCCCCGTACAGGGAAGGGTACCAAGAGACCCAGTACTTC. As protein: CSAPYREGYQETQYF.

With regard to this clonotype: The junction and the germline gene differ at one end; a read error may be behind it. The rearrangement joins TRBV12-3 or TRBV12-4 to TRBJ2-1; 10 nucleotides line up with TRBD2. The CDR3 extends over 19 amino acids. CDR3 in DNA: TGTGCCTGCAGTTTACGCCTAGCGGGAGTGTCGAGCTCCTACAATGAGCAGTTCTTC. Translation: CACSLRLAGVSSSYNEQFF.

The chain uses TRBV12-3 or TRBV12-4 and TRBJ2-6; possibly TRBD2 for D (6 bases). V gave up 4 bases and J gave up 2 bases, with 9 bases separating them. CDR3 length: 15 amino acids. The CDR3 coding sequence is TGTGCCAGCAGTTCGGGGGTAGCTGGGGCCAACGTCCTGACTTTC. Its protein is CASSSGVAGANVLTF.

This clonotype came up a few times. The V gene is TRBV12-3 or TRBV12-4, the J gene TRBJ1-2, with unresolved D. The CDR3 extends over 14 amino acids. Trimming took off 8 bases at V and 8 bases at J, with 21 bases between the two ends. CDR3 nucleotides: TGTGCCAGCGGGCAGACAAAATCAAGGAACGGCTACACCTTC. Translation gives CASGQTKSRNGYTF.

The chain carries TRBV4-3 and TRBJ1-2; D is perhaps TRBD1 (6 bases). From germline, CDR1 is LGHNA and CDR2 YSLEER. Trimming took off 7 bases at V and 8 bases at J, with 14 bases between the two ends. The CDR3 has 12 residues. In DNA, the CDR3 is TGCGCCAGCACGGGGGCATCAGGGGGCTACACCTTC. Its translation is CASTGASGGYTF.

This chain uses TRBV11-1 with TRBJ2-7, with TRBD1 matching over 8 bases. This CDR3 has 15 residues. The germline gives CDR1 SGHAT, CDR2 FQDESV (reference sequence). After removal of 6 bases from V and 1 base from J, the junction contained 8 bases not matched to a gene. The CDR3 sequence: CASSKPDRASYEQYF. CDR3 nucleotide sequence: TGTGCCAGCAGTAAACCGGACAGGGCGTCCTACGAGCAGTACTTC.

This CDR3 is CASSLVAGVQDTQYF. The CDR3 DNA follows: TGTGCCAGCAGCTTAGTAGCGGGAGTTCAAGATACGCAGTATTTT. The chain employs TRBV7-2 and TRBJ2-3, with 9 positions matching TRBD2. The V segment lost 1 base and the J segment 5 bases; nucleotides outside the gene matches: 4. Germline CDR1 is SGHTA and CDR2 is FQGNSA. The CDR3 contains 15 residues.

In its sample, this clonotype was seen a few times. This chain connects TRBV4-2 to TRBJ1-1, with D unresolved. The germline V and J ends were trimmed by 1 base and 4 bases, with 7 bases remaining between them. CDR3 length: 13 amino acids. Germline loops: CDR1 LGHNA, CDR2 YNFKEQ. CDR3 bases: TGTGCCAGCAGCCAAGTAGTCGGCACTGAAGCTTTCTTT. Translating it yields CASSQVVGTEAFF.

The rearrangement uses TRBV27 and TRBJ2-7, with TRBD2 matching 7 bases. The end of the DNA aligns better with TRBJ2-5, so the J call may be wrong. This CDR3 is built from 15 residues. The germline V gene has CDR1 MNHEY and CDR2 SMNVEV (reference sequence). In DNA form, the CDR3 reads TGTGCCAGCAGACCATGGACTAGTCGTCAGGAGACCCAGTACTTC. Encoded protein: CASRPWTSRQETQYF.

This chain uses TRBV24-1 with TRBJ2-1; D remains unclear. The V end lost 4 bases, the J end lost 6 bases, and 12 bases lay between the germline ends. This CDR3 has 14 amino acids. Germline V gives CDR1 KGHDR, CDR2 SFDVKD. CDR3 DNA: TGTGCCACCAGTGACCCCAAAAGGACCAATGAGCAGTTCTTC. This sequence encodes CATSDPKRTNEQFF.

The rearrangement links TRBV9 to TRBJ2-1; 12 positions agree with TRBD2. CDR3 length equals 18 residues. Germline CDR1 and CDR2: SGDLS and YYNGEE. V lost 3 bases, J lost 6 bases, and 13 bases stayed unmatched. Here the CDR3 DNA reads TGTGCCAGCAGCGGACCGAGGACTAGCGGGGACCCGATCAATGAGCAGTTCTTC. It is translated as CASSGPRTSGDPINEQFF.

The V and J genes are TRBV20-1 and TRBJ2-1; 7 bases are a match to TRBD2. The V gene's germline CDR1 is DFQATT and CDR2 SNEGSKA (reference sequence). This CDR3 spans 11 amino acids. J was trimmed by 7 bases and V by 3 bases; bases with no gene match: 0. As DNA, the CDR3 is TGCAGTGCTAGGGGAGGGAATGAGCAGTTCTTC. It translates to CSARGGNEQFF.